This T cell receptor beta chain was retrieved from a study of blood T cell repertoires in COVID-19. Study background: Sample material is recorded as cDNA or gDNA derived from T cells, B-cell-depleted T cells, or PBMCs.

In its sample, this clone was seen a few times. Original analysis: Scientists estimated how many nucleated cells there were by amplifying reference gene primers. Data came from immunoSEQ multiplex PCR; TCRdb stores just in-frame clones and leaves some out. V, J and clone size reflect that table, while D and trimming were determined from the DNA. The top ten clones hold approximately 4.4% of a sample with about 81,000 clones, roughly 76% of them seen once. Looked up from germline, CDR1 is MDHEN and CDR2 is SYDVKM. This CDR3 region has 12 residues. V was pared by 8 bases and J by 4 bases, with 8 bases between.

The sequence was obtained from a woman between 50 and 59 years old with acute or convalescent COVID-19. Sequencing was done on a sample of peripheral blood. The genes are TRBV28 and TRBJ2-2; D is unclear. The CDR3 spells CASSSSTGELFF. CDR3 DNA: TGTGCCAGCTCCTCCAGCACCGGGGAGCTGTTTTTT.